The 5 T cell receptor beta chains listed next were all sequenced from one sample in a study of blood T cell dynamics during melanoma immunotherapy (TCRdb year 2020). Libraries were built with the immunoSEQ multiplex PCR assay. In TCRdb, the immuneACCESS table is reduced to in-frame sequences with V and J assigned. These tables do not hold every clone; where another copy was compared, an unresolved V gene accounts for under half, and the others remain unexplained. The sample has roughly 14,000 clones on record, 65% to 90% of them singletons. 6% of the sample lies in the top ten. The time point label, read with the paper, signifies: pre-treatment baseline. The material sequenced was blood, taken from a patient treated with checkpoint blockade. Every receptor here comes from a human donor with melanoma.

V and J are TRBV7-9 and TRBJ1-2; possible D gene TRBD1, 6 bases. Germline V lookup: CDR1 SEHNR, CDR2 FQNEAQ (reference sequence). The V gene lost 5 bases and the J gene lost 8 bases, with 15 bases spanning the gap. This CDR3 region has 13 residues. CDR3 sequence (DNA): TGTGCCAGCAGCGCGGTAGGGGGAGAAGGCTACACCTTC. This sequence encodes CASSAVGGEGYTF.

The chain couples TRBV6-1 to TRBJ1-2; D is perhaps TRBD1 (6 bases). The CDR3 has 14 amino acids. With 0 bases removed from V and 5 bases from J, the gap between germline ends came to 10 bases. In germline, CDR1 is MNHNS, CDR2 SASEGT. For the CDR3, the DNA is TGTGCCAGCAGTGAAGCGGGGGGGCCTTATGGCTACACCTTC. It specifies CASSEAGGPYGYTF.

In this sample, this clone turned up a few times. The chain carries TRBV6-5 and TRBJ1-6; no reliable D call. This CDR3 is 15 amino acids long. Germline assignment: CDR1 MNHEY and CDR2 SVGAGI. V was clipped by 4 bases and J by 6 bases, with 13 bases between them. In nucleotides, the CDR3 is TGTGCCAGCAGTTCCGATATGAGACTTAATTCACCCCTCCACTTT. It is translated as CASSSDMRLNSPLHF.

This chain joins TRBV7-2 and TRBJ1-1; D gene ambiguous. The CDR3 is made up of 15 amino acids. Trimming took off 2 bases at V and 0 bases at J, with 10 bases between the two ends. Germline V CDR1 and CDR2: SGHTA, FQGNSA. The CDR3 spells CASSLSTDLNTEAFF. In DNA form, the CDR3 reads TGTGCCAGCAGCTTAAGTACCGACTTGAACACTGAAGCTTTCTTT. The full variable domain, its missing parts supplied by reference TRBV7-2 and TRBJ1-1, is GAGVSQSPSNKVTEKGKDVELRCDPISGHTALYWYRQSLGQGLEFLIYFQGNSAPDKSGLPSDRFSAERTGGSVSTLTIQRTQQEDSAVYLCASSLSTDLNTEAFFGQGTRLTVV.

The chain joins TRBV5-6 to TRBJ1-2; perhaps TRBD1 as D (6 bases). This CDR3 comprises 13 residues. Germline V gives CDR1 SGHDT, CDR2 YYEEEE. V was trimmed by 4 bases and J by 4 bases, leaving 11 bases between them. CDR3 sequence: CASSITGPYGYTF. The CDR3 nucleotides are TGTGCCAGCAGCATAACAGGGCCCTATGGCTACACCTTC.